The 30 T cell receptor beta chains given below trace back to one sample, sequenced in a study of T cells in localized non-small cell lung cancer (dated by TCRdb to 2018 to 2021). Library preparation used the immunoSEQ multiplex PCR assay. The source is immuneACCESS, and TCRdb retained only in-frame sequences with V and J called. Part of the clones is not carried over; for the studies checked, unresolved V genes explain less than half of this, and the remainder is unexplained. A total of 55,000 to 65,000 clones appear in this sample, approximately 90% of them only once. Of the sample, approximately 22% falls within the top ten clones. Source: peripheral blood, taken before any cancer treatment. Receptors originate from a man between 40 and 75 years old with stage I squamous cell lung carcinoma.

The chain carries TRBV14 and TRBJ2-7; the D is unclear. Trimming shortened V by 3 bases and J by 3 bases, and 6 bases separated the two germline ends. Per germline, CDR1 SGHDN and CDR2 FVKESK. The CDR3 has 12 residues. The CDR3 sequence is CASSQVLYEQYF. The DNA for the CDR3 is TGTGCCAGCAGCCAGGTTCTCTACGAGCAGTACTTC.

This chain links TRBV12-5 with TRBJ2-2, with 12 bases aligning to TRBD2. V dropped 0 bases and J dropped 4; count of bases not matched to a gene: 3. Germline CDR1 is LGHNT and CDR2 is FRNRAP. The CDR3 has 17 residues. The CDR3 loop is CASGLVRTSGATGELFF. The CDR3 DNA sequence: TGTGCTAGTGGTTTGGTTCGGACTAGCGGGGCCACCGGGGAGCTGTTTTTT.

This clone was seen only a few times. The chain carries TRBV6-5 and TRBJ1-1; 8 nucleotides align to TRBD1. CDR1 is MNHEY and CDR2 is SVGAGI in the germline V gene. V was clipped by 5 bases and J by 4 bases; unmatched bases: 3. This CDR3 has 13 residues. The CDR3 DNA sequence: TGTGCCAGCAGTACTGGACAGGGCACTGAAGCTTTCTTT. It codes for CASSTGQGTEAFF.

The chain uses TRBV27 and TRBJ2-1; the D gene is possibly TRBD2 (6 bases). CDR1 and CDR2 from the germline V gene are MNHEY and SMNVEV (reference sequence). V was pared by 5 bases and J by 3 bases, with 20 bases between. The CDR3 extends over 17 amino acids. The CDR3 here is CASSPPDRGINYNEQFF. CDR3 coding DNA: TGTGCCAGCAGTCCCCCCGATCGCGGGATTAACTACAATGAGCAGTTCTTC.

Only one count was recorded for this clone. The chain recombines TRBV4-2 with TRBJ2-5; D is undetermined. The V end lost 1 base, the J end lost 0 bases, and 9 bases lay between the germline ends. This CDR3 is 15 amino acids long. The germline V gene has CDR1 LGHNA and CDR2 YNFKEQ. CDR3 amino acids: CASSQGRANQETQYF. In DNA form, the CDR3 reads TGTGCCAGCAGCCAAGGACGGGCGAACCAAGAGACCCAGTACTTC.

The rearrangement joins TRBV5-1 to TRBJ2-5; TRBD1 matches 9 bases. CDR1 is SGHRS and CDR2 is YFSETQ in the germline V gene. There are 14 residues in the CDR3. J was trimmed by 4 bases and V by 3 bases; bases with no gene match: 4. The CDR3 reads CASSSTGGLETQYF. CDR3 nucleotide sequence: TGCGCCAGCAGCTCGACAGGGGGACTAGAGACCCAGTACTTC. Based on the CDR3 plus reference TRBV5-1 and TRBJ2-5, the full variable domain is KAGVTQTPRYLIKTRGQQVTLSCSPISGHRSVSWYQQTPGQGLQFLFEYFSETQRNKGNFPGRFSGRQFSNSRSEMNVSTLELGDSALYLCASSSTGGLETQYFGPGTRLLVL.

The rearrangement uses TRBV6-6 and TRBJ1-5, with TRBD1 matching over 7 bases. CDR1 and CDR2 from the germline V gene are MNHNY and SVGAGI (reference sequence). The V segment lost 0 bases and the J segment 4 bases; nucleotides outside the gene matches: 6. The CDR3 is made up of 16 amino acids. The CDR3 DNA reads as TGTGCCAGCAGTTACTCCAGAGGGGGCCGGAATCAGCCCCAGCATTTT. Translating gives CASSYSRGGRNQPQHF.

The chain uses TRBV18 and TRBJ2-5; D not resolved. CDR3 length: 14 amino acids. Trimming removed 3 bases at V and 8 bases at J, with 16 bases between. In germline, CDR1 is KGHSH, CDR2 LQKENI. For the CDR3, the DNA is TGTGCCAGCTCACCCCCCGTGGACCCGGGTACCCAGTACTTC. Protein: CASSPPVDPGTQYF.

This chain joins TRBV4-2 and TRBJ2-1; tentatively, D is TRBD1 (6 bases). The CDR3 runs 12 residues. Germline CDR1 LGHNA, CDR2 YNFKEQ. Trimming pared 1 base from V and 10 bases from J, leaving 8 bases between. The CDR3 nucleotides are TGTGCCAGCAGCCAAGTGGGGGCCGAGCAGTTCTTC. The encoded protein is CASSQVGAEQFF.

CDR3: CSVEVGPFNYGYTF. In DNA form, the CDR3 reads TGCAGCGTTGAAGTCGGACCGTTTAACTATGGCTACACCTTC. The J gene is TRBJ1-2, the V gene TRBV29-1, with no clear D. This CDR3 has 14 amino acids. Trimming removed 1 base from V and 1 base from J, with 10 bases in between. Looked up from germline, CDR1 is SQVTM and CDR2 is ANQGSEA. Combining the CDR3 with reference TRBV29-1 and TRBJ1-2 gives the whole variable domain SAVISQKPSRDICQRGTSLTIQCQVDSQVTMMFWYRQQPGQSLTLIATANQGSEATYESGFVIDKFPISRPNLTFSTLTVSNMSPEDSSIYLCSVEVGPFNYGYTFGSGTRLTVV.

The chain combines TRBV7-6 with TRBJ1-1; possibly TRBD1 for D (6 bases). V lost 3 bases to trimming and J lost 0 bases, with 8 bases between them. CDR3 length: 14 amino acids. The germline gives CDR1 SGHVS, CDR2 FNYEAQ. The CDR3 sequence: CASSLGGLNTEAFF. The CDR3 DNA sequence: TGTGCCAGCAGCTTGGGGGGCCTGAACACTGAAGCTTTCTTT.

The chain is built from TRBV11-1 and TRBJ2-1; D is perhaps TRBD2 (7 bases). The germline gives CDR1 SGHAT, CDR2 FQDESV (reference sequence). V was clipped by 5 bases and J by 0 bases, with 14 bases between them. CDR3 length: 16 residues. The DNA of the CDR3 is TGTGCCAGCAGCGCGAAGGGGGGGAGCTCCTACAATGAGCAGTTCTTC. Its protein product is CASSAKGGSSYNEQFF.

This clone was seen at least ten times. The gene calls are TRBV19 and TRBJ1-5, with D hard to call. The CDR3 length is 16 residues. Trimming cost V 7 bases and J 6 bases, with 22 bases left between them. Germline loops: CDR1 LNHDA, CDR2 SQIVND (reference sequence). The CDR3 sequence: CASNVPSSKDGQPQHF. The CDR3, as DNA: TGTGCCAGTAACGTACCCTCCTCGAAGGACGGTCAGCCCCAGCATTTT.

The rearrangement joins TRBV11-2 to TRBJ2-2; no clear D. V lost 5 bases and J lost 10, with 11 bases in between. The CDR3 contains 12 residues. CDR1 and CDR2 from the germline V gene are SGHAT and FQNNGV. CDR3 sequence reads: CASSRTPAELFF. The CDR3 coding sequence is TGTGCCAGCAGCCGGACCCCGGCGGAGCTGTTTTTT.

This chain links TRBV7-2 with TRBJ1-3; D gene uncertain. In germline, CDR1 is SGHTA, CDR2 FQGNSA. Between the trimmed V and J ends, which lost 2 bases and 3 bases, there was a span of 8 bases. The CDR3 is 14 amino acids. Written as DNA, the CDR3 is TGTGCCAGCAGCTTAAGGAGGTTTGGAAACACCATATATTTT. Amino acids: CASSLRRFGNTIYF.

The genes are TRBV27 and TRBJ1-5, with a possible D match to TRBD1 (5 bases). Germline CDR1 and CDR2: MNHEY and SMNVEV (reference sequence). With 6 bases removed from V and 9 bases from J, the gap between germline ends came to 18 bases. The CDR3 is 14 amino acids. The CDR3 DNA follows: TGTGCCAGCAGGGCAGGACAACAACCTCGGCCCCAGCATTTT. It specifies CASRAGQQPRPQHF.

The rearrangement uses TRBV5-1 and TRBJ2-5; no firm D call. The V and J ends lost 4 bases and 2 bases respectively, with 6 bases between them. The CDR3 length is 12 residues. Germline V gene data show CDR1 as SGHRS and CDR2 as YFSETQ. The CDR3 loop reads CASSLSQETQYF. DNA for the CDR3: TGCGCCAGCAGCCTATCGCAAGAGACCCAGTACTTC.

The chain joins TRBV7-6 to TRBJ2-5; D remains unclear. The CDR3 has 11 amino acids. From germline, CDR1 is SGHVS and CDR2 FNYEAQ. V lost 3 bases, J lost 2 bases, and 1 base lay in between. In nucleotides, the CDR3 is TGTGCCAGCAGCTTTCAAGAGACCCAGTACTTC. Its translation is CASSFQETQYF. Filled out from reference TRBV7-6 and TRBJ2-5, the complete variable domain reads GAGVSQSPRYKVTKRGQDVALRCDPISGHVSLYWYRQALGQGPEFLTYFNYEAQQDKSGLPNDRFSAERPEGSISTLTIQRTEQRDSAMYRCASSFQETQYFGPGTRLLVL.

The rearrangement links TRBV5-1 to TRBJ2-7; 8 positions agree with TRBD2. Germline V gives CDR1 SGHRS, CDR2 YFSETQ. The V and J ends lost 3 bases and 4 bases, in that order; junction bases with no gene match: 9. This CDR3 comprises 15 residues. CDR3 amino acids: CASSWTGTRIYEQYF. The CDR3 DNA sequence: TGCGCCAGCAGCTGGACCGGGACTAGAATTTACGAGCAGTACTTC.

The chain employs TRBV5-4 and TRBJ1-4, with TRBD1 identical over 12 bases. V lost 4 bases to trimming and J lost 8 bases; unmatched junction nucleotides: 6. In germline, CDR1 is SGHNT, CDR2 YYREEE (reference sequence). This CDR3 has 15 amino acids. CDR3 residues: CASSLPGQGAEKLFF. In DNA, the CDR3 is TGTGCCAGCAGCCTCCCGGGACAGGGGGCCGAAAAACTGTTTTTT.

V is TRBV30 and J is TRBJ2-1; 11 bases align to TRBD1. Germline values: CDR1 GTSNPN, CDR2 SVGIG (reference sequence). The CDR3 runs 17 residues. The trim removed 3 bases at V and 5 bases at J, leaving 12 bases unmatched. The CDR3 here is CAWRTGQGEPQHNEQFF. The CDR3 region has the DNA TGTGCCTGGAGAACGGGACAGGGGGAACCCCAACACAATGAGCAGTTCTTC.

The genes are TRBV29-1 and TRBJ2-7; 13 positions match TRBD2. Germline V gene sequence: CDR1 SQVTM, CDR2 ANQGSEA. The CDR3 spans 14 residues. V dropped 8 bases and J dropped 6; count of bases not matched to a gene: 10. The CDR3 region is CSHPGLAGEFEQYF. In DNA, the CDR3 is TGCAGCCATCCAGGACTAGCGGGAGAGTTCGAGCAGTACTTC.

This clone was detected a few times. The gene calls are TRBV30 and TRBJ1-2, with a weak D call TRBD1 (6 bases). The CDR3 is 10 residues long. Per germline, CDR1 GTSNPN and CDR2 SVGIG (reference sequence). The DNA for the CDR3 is TGTGCTGCACACAGGGAGAGCTACACCTTC. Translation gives CAAHRESYTF.

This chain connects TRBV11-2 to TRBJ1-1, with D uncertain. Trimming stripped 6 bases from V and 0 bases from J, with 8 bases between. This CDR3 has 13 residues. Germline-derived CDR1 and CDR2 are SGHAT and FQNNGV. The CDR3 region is CASSFRLNTEAFF. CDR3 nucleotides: TGTGCCAGCAGTTTCCGTTTGAACACTGAAGCTTTCTTT.

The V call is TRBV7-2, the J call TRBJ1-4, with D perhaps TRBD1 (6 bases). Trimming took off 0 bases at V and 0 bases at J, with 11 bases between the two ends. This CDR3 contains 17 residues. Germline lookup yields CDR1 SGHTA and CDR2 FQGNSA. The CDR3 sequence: CASSLAGTPATNEKLFF. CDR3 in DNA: TGTGCCAGCAGCTTAGCCGGGACACCTGCAACTAATGAAAAACTGTTTTTT.

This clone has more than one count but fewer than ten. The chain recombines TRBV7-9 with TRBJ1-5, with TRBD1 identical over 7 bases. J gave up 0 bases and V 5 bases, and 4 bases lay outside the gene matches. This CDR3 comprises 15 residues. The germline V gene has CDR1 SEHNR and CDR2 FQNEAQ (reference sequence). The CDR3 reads CASSVQGFSNQPQHF. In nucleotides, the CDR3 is TGTGCCAGCAGCGTACAGGGGTTTAGCAATCAGCCCCAGCATTTT.

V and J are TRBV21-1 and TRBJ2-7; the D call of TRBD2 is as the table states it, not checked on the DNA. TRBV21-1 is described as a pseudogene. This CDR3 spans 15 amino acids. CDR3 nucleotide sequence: TGTGCCAGCAGCAGTAGGACTAGCGGGAGGTTCGAGCAGTACTTC. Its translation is CASSSRTSGRFEQYF.

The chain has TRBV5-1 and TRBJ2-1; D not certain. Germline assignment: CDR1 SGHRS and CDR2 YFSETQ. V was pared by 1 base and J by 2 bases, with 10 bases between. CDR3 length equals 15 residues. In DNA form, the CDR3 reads TGCGCCAGCAGCTTGTCCAGCGTTACCTACAATGAGCAGTTCTTC. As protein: CASSLSSVTYNEQFF.

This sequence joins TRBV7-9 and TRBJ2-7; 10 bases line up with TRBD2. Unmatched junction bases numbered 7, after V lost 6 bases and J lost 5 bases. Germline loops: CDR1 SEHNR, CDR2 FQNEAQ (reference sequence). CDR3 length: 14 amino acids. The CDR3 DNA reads TGTGCCAGCAGTTTCAGCGGGAGGGCAAACGAGCAGTACTTC. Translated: CASSFSGRANEQYF.

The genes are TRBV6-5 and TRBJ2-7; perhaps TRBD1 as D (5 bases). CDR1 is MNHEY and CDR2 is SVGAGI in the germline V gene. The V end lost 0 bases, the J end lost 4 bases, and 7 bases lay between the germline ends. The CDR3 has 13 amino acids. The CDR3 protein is CASSYSTEYEQYF. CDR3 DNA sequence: TGTGCCAGCAGTTACTCGACAGAGTACGAGCAGTACTTC.